The 17 T cell receptor beta chains given below trace back to one sample, sequenced in a study of T cell responses to AZD1222 COVID-19 vaccine. Profiled with immunoSEQ multiplex PCR; TCRdb holds only in-frame clones, not every one. The sample lists around 140,000 clones; more than 90% were seen once. Specimen: peripheral blood, collected 28 days after the second AZD1222 dose. The receptors shown here come from an adult who received the AZD1222 COVID-19 vaccine.

The V and J genes are TRBV19 and TRBJ1-2; a weak D match, TRBD1 (5 bases). This CDR3 region has 14 residues. V was clipped by 3 bases and J by 5 bases, with 13 bases between them. Germline V gene lookup returns CDR1 LNHDA and CDR2 SQIVND (reference sequence). The CDR3 here is CASSMGRVGYGYTF. In DNA, the CDR3 is TGTGCCAGTAGTATGGGCAGGGTTGGATATGGCTACACCTTC.

The CDR3 is CASSSRPGGDTIYF. The CDR3 DNA sequence: TGTGCCAGCAGTTCTCGGCCGGGAGGGGACACCATATATTTT. The chain combines TRBV6-5 with TRBJ1-3, with a weak D call TRBD1 (5 bases). Germline V gives CDR1 MNHEY, CDR2 SVGAGI. Deletions cut 4 bases from V and 8 bases from J, with 15 bases between. The CDR3 extends over 14 amino acids.

This chain connects TRBV4-1 to TRBJ1-5; a weak D match, TRBD1 (6 bases). V was clipped by 0 bases and J by 6 bases, with 12 bases between them. Germline V gene data show CDR1 as MGHRA and CDR2 as YSYEKL. The length of the CDR3 is 15 residues. The DNA of the CDR3 is TGCGCCAGCAGCCAAGATCAGGGGATCTTTCAGCCCCAGCATTTT. Protein product: CASSQDQGIFQPQHF.

This rearrangement joins TRBV5-1 to TRBJ2-1, with 12 bases aligning to TRBD2. CDR1 and CDR2 from the germline V gene are SGHRS and YFSETQ. The CDR3 sequence is 18 residues long. The J segment lost 3 bases and the V segment lost 4 bases, leaving 11 bases of the junction unmatched. The CDR3 nucleotides read TGCGCCAGCAGCAACCTAGCGGGGGGGCTTCGGAACTACAATGAGCAGTTCTTC. This codes for CASSNLAGGLRNYNEQFF. Full variable domain (remainder filled in from reference TRBV5-1 and TRBJ2-1): KAGVTQTPRYLIKTRGQQVTLSCSPISGHRSVSWYQQTPGQGLQFLFEYFSETQRNKGNFPGRFSGRQFSNSRSEMNVSTLELGDSALYLCASSNLAGGLRNYNEQFFGPGTRLTVL.

CDR3 amino acids: CASSQGADYGYTF. The CDR3 DNA reads as TGCGCCAGCAGCCAAGGGGCTGACTATGGCTACACCTTC. The V gene is TRBV4-1, the J gene TRBJ1-2; D remains ambiguous. The CDR3 has 13 residues. Germline CDR1 is MGHRA and CDR2 is YSYEKL. Trimming removed 1 base from V and 3 bases from J, with 6 bases in between.

The J gene is TRBJ1-1, the V gene TRBV12-3 or TRBV12-4; no definite D call. CDR3 size: 13 residues. Trimming took 5 bases from V and 1 from J, leaving 8 bases between them. The CDR3 nucleotides are TGTGCCAGCAGTGCCGCAGGGAACACTGAAGCTTTCTTT. It codes for CASSAAGNTEAFF.

This clone was seen a single time. V is TRBV21-1 and J is TRBJ1-2. TRBV21-1 is a pseudogene locus. This CDR3 is built from 11 residues. The CDR3 nucleotides are TGTGCCAGCAGCAAACCAAGGGGCTACACCTTC. Protein product: CASSKPRGYTF.

The J gene is TRBJ1-5, the V gene TRBV6-5; no clear D gene. The CDR3 is 13 residues long. Germline loops: CDR1 MNHEY, CDR2 SVGAGI. Trimming stripped 8 bases from V and 4 bases from J, with 12 bases between. The CDR3 sequence: CASGLAGNQPQHF. The DNA for the CDR3 is TGTGCCAGCGGTTTGGCAGGAAATCAGCCCCAGCATTTT.

The V call is TRBV7-9, the J call TRBJ2-7; 7 bases are a match to TRBD2. The CDR3 sequence is 14 residues long. The trim removed 2 bases at V and 6 bases at J, leaving 7 bases unmatched. Germline CDR1 and CDR2: SEHNR and FQNEAQ (reference sequence). The CDR3 sequence: CASSLNHGGGEQYF. The CDR3 DNA follows: TGTGCCAGCAGCTTAAATCACGGCGGGGGCGAGCAGTACTTC.

The rearrangement links TRBV7-3 to TRBJ1-1, with 8 bases lining up with TRBD1. The trim removed 5 bases at V and 8 bases at J, leaving 7 bases unmatched. From germline, CDR1 is SGHTA and CDR2 FQGTGA. The CDR3 has 13 residues. The CDR3 loop is CASSQGTGTEAFF. In DNA, the CDR3 is TGTGCCAGCAGCCAAGGGACAGGTACAGAAGCTTTCTTT. The full variable domain, its missing parts supplied by reference TRBV7-3 and TRBJ1-1, is GAGVSQTPSNKVTEKGKYVELRCDPISGHTALYWYRQSLGQGPEFLIYFQGTGAADDSGLPNDRFFAVRPEGSVSTLKIQRTERGDSAVYLCASSQGTGTEAFFGQGTRLTVV.

The chain combines TRBV5-4 with TRBJ1-1; D is possibly TRBD1 (6 bases). V was cut by 1 base and J by 0 bases, with 13 bases left in between. CDR3 length equals 16 residues. The V gene's germline CDR1 is SGHNT and CDR2 YYREEE (reference sequence). CDR3 in amino acids: CASSLPPQGLNTEAFF. The CDR3 bases are TGTGCCAGCAGCTTGCCCCCCCAGGGGCTGAACACTGAAGCTTTCTTT.

J is TRBJ1-5 and V is TRBV7-9; D gene ambiguous. The germline V gene has CDR1 SEHNR and CDR2 FQNEAQ (reference sequence). V lost 3 bases and J lost 0, with 6 bases in between. CDR3 size: 14 residues. CDR3 protein: CASSLTDSNQPQHF. As DNA, the CDR3 is TGTGCCAGCAGCTTGACGGATAGCAATCAGCCCCAGCATTTT.

The genes are TRBV3-1 (or the pseudogene TRBV3-2) and TRBJ1-3; 7 bases align to TRBD1. CDR1 LGHDT and CDR2 YNNKEL come from the germline V gene (reference sequence). The CDR3 extends over 17 amino acids. The trim removed 10 bases at V and 0 bases at J, leaving 15 bases unmatched. The CDR3 DNA follows: TGTGCCATCTACTACAGGGGCTGCGTCAGCTCTGGAAACACCATATATTTT. Translated: CAIYYRGCVSSGNTIYF.

The rearrangement joins TRBV15 to TRBJ1-2; D might be TRBD1 (5 bases). The V gene lost 0 bases and the J gene lost 4 bases, with 24 bases spanning the gap. The CDR3 runs to 19 residues. Germline lookup yields CDR1 LNHNV and CDR2 YYDKDF (reference sequence). As DNA, the CDR3 is TGTGCCACCAGCAGAGAGACAGTAAACCTTCTAAGGGGAACCTATGGCTACACCTTC. Protein sequence: CATSRETVNLLRGTYGYTF.

This clone was counted a single time. The rearrangement links TRBV5-6 to TRBJ2-2, with TRBD2 matching 9 bases. The trim removed 3 bases at V and 8 bases at J, leaving 8 bases unmatched. CDR1 SGHDT and CDR2 YYEEEE come from the germline V gene. The CDR3 has 15 residues. The chain's CDR3 is CASSWGLAEYGELFF. The CDR3 DNA follows: TGTGCCAGCAGCTGGGGACTAGCCGAGTATGGGGAGCTGTTTTTT.

As DNA, the CDR3 is TGTGCCAGCTCACCATCGAGGCAGTATTTT. This sequence encodes CASSPSRQYF. This rearrangement joins TRBV18 to TRBJ2-3; D is undetermined. This CDR3 contains 10 residues. The V end was cut by 2 bases, the J end by 11 bases, with 5 bases between. Germline CDR1 and CDR2: KGHSH and LQKENI.

The chain couples TRBV7-2 to TRBJ2-2, with 7 bases lining up with TRBD1. The ends lost 0 bases at V and 3 bases at J; junction bases unmatched: 10. CDR1 is SGHTA, CDR2 FQGNSA, per germline. CDR3 size: 18 residues. The CDR3 coding sequence is TGTGCCAGCAGCTTAGCGTTAGGGCTAGGGGGCTACACCGGGGAGCTGTTTTTT. It is translated as CASSLALGLGGYTGELFF.